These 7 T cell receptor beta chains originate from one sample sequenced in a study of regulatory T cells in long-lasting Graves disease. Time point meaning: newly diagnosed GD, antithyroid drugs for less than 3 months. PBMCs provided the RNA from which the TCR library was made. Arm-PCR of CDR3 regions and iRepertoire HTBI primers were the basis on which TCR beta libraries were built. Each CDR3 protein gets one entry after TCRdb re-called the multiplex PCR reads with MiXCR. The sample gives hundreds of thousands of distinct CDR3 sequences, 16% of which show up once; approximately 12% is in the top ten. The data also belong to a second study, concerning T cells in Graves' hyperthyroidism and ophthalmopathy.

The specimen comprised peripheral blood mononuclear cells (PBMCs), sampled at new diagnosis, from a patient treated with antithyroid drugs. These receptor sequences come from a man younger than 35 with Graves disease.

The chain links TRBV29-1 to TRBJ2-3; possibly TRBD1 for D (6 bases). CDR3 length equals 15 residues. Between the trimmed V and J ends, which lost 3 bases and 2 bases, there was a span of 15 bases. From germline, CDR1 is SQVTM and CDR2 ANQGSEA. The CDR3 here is CSVEVQGRFTDTQYF. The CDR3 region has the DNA TGCAGCGTTGAGGTGCAGGGGCGATTCACAGATACGCAGTATTTT.

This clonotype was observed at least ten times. DNA of the CDR3: TGTGCCACCAGCCTCGGACTAGGCGGATCCTACGAGCAGTACTTC. It codes for CATSLGLGGSYEQYF. V usage is TRBV15 and J usage is TRBJ2-7; TRBD2 aligns across 7 bases. The CDR3 extends over 15 amino acids. The V segment lost 5 bases and the J segment 1 base; nucleotides outside the gene matches: 8. Germline V gene lookup returns CDR1 LNHNV and CDR2 YYDKDF (reference sequence).

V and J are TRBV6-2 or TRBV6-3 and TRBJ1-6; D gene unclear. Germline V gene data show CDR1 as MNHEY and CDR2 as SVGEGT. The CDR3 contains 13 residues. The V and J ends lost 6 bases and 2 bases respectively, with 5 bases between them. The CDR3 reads CASRDPYNSPLHF. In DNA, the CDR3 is TGTGCCAGCAGGGACCCCTATAATTCACCCCTCCACTTT.

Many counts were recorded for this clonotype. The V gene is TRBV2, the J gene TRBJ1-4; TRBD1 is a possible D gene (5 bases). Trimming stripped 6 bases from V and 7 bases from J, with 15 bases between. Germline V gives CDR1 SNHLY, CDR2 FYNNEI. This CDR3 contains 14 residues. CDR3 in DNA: TGTGCCAGCAGCCTGAGTGGGGGAGGTGAAAAACTGTTTTTT. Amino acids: CASSLSGGGEKLFF.

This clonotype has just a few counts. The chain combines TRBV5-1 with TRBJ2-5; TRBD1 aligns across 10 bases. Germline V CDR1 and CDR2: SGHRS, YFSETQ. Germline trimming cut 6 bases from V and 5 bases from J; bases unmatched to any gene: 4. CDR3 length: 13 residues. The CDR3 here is CASNPGQGETQYF. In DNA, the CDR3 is TGCGCCAGCAATCCGGGACAGGGGGAGACCCAGTACTTC.

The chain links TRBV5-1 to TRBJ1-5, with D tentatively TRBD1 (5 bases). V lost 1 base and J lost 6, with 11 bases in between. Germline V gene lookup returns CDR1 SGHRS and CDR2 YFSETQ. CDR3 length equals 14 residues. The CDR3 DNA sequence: TGCGCCAGCAGCTTGAGTACAGGCACTCAGCCCCAGCATTTT. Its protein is CASSLSTGTQPQHF.

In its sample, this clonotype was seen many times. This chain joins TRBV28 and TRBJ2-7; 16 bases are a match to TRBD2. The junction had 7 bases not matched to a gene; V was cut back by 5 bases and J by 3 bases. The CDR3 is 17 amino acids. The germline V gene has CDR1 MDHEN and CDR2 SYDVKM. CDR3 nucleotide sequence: TGTGCCAGCAGTGGGGGGACTAGCGGGAGGGGCCACTACGAGCAGTACTTC. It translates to CASSGGTSGRGHYEQYF.